The clone carrying this T cell receptor (beta chain) was detected only once. CDR3 length: 12 amino acids. Trimming shortened V by 4 bases and J by 3 bases, and 5 bases separated the two germline ends. Germline V gene lookup returns CDR1 SGHNT and CDR2 YENEEA. Generated by immunoSEQ multiplex PCR, the TCRdb table keeps only in-frame clones and is missing some. The sample consists of over 90,000 clones, approximately 86% of them appearing once. This record belongs to a study of blood T cell repertoires in COVID-19. Sequencing was done on a sample of peripheral blood. The chain recombines TRBV11-3 with TRBJ2-3; D remains ambiguous. The sequence was obtained from a human donor in a cohort sampled during active COVID-19. In DNA form, the CDR3 reads TGTGCCAGCAGCTCCTATACAGATACGCAGTATTTT. Protein product: CASSSYTDTQYF.